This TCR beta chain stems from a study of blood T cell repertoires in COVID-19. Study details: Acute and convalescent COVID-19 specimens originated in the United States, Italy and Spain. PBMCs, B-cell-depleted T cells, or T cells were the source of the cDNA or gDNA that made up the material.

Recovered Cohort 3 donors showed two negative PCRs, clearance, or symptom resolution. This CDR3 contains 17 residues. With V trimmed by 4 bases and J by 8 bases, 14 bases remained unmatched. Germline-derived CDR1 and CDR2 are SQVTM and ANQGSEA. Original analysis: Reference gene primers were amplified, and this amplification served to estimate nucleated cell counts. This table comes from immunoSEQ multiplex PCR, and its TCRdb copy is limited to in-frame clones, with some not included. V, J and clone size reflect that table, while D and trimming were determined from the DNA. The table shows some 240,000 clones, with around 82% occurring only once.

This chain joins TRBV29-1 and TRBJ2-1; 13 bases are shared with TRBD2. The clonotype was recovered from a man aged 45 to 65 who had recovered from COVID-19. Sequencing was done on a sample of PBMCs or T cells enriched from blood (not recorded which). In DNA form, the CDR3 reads TGCAGCGTTGGGGGAGGGGGACTAGCGGGAATTACGTATGAGCAGTTCTTC. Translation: CSVGGGGLAGITYEQFF.